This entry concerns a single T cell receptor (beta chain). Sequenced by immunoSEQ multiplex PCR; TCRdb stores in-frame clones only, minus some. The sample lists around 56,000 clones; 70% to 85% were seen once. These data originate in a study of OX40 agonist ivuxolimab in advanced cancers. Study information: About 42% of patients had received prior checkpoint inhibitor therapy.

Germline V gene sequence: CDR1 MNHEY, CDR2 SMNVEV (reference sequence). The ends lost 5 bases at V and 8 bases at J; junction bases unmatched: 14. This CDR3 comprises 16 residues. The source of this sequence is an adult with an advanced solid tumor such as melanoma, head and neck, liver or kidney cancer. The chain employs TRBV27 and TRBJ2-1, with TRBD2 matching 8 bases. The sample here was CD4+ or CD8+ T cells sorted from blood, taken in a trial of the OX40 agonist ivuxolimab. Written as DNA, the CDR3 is TGTGCCAGCAGTGAATTGGGACTAGGTATTTCAGATGAGCAGTTCTTC. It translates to CASSELGLGISDEQFF.